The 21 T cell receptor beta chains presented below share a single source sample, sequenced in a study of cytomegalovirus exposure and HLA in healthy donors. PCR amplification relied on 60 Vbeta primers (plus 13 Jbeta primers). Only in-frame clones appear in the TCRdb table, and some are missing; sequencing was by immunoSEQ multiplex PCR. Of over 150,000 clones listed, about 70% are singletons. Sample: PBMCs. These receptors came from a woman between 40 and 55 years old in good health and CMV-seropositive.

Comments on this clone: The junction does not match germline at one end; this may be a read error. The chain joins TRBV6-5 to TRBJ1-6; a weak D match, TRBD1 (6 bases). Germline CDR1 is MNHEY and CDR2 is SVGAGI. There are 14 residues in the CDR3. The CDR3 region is CASSRITGNSPLNF. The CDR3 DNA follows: TGTGCCAGCAGCAGAATAACAGGGAATTCACCCCTCAACTTT.

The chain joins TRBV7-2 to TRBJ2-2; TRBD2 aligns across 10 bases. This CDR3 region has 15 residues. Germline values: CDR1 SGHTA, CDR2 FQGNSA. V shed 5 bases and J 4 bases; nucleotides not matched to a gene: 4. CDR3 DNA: TGTGCCAGCAGCATTAGCGGGGGGAGCACCGGGGAGCTGTTTTTT. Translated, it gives CASSISGGSTGELFF.

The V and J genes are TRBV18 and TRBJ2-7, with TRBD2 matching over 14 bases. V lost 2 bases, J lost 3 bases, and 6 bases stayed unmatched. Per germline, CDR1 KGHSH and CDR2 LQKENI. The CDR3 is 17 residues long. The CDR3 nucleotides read TGTGCCAGCTCACCAATTTCGGGACTAGCGGGAGTCTACGAGCAGTACTTC. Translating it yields CASSPISGLAGVYEQYF.

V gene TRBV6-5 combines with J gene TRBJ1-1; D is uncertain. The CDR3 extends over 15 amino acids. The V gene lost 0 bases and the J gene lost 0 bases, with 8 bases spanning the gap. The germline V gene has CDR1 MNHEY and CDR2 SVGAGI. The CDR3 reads CASSYSRIMNTEAFF. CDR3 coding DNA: TGTGCCAGCAGTTACTCGCGAATTATGAACACTGAAGCTTTCTTT.

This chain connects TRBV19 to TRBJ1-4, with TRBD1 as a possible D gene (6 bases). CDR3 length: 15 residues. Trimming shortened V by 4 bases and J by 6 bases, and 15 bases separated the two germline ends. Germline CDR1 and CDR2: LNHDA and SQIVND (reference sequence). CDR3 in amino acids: CASSTQQGVDEKLFF. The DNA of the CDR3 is TGTGCCAGTAGTACCCAACAGGGCGTCGATGAAAAACTGTTTTTT.

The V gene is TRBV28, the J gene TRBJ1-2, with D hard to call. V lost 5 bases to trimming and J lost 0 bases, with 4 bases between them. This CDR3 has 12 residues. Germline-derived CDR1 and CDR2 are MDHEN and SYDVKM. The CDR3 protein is CASSQANYGYTF. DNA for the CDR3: TGTGCCAGCAGTCAGGCTAACTATGGCTACACCTTC.

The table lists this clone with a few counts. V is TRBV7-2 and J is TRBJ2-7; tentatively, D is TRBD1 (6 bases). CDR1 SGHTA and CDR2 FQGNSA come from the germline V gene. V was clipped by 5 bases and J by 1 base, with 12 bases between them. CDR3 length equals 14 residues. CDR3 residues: CASSHRTESYEQYF. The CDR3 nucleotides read TGTGCCAGCAGCCACCGGACAGAATCCTACGAGCAGTACTTC.

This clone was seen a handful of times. CDR3 DNA: TGTGCCAGCAGCCGTGGCCGGGCACCCCTCCACTTT. This encodes CASSRGRAPLHF. The rearrangement joins TRBV7-2 to TRBJ1-6, with D unresolved. Trimming removed 5 bases at V and 11 bases at J, with 10 bases between. The CDR3 consists of 12 residues. Germline values: CDR1 SGHTA, CDR2 FQGNSA.

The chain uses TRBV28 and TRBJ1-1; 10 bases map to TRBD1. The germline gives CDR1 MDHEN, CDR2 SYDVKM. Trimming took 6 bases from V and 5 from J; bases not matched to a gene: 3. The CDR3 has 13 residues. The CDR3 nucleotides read TGTGCCAGCAGACGGACAGGGGGGACTGAAGCTTTCTTT. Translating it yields CASRRTGGTEAFF.

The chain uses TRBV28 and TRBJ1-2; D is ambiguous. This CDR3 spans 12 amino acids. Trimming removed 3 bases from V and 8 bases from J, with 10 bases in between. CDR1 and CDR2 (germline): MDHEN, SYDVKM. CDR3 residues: CASSFRFTGYTF. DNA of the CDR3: TGTGCCAGCAGTTTCCGCTTTACAGGCTACACCTTC.

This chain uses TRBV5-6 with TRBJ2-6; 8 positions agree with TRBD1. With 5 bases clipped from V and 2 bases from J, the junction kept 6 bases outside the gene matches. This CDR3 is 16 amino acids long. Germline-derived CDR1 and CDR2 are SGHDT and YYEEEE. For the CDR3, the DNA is TGTGCCAGCAGGGGACAGGTTACCACTGGGGCCAACGTCCTGACTTTC. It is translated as CASRGQVTTGANVLTF.

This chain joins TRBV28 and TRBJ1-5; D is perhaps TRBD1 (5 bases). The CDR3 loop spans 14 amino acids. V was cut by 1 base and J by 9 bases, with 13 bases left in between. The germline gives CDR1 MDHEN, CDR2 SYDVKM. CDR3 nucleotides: TGTGCCAGCAGTTTATTGCCCCGGGGGTGGCCCCAGCATTTT. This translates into CASSLLPRGWPQHF.

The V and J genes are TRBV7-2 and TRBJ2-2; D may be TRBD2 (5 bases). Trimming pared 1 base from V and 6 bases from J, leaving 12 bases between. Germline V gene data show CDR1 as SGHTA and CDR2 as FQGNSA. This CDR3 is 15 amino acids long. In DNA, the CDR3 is TGTGCCAGCAGCTTAGAGAGGGCAGGCCCCGGGGAGCTGTTTTTT. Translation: CASSLERAGPGELFF.

The CDR3 coding sequence is TGCGCCAGCAGCCGGGGGCATGGTGGGGCCAACGTCCTGACTTTC. This codes for CASSRGHGGANVLTF. This chain joins TRBV4-3 and TRBJ2-6, with D maybe TRBD1 (6 bases). Trimming pared 4 bases from V and 3 bases from J, leaving 10 bases between. This CDR3 has 15 residues. In germline, CDR1 is LGHNA, CDR2 YSLEER.

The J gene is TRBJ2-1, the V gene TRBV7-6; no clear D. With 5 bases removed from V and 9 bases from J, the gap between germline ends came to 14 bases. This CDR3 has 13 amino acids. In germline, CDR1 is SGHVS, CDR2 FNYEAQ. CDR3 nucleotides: TGTGCCAGCAGCCCCTATTCTACGGGTGAGCAGTTCTTC. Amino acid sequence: CASSPYSTGEQFF.

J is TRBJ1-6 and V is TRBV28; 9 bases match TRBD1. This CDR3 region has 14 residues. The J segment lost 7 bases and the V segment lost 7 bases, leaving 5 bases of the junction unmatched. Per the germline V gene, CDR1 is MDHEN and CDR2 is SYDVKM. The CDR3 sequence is CASTPGTGNSPLHF. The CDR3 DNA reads TGTGCCAGCACCCCTGGGACAGGGAATTCACCCCTCCACTTT.

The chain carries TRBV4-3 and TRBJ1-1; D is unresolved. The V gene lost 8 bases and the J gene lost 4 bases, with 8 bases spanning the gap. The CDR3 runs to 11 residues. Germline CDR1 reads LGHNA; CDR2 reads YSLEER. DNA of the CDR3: TGCGCCAGCTCCGCCGGCACTGAAGCTTTCTTT. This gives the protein CASSAGTEAFF.

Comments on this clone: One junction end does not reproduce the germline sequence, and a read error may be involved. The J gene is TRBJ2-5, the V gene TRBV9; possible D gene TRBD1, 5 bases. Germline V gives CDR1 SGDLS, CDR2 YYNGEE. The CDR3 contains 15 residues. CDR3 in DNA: TGTGCCAGCAGCGTTAGAGACAGCCCCCAAGAGGCCCAGTACTTC. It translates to CASSVRDSPQEAQYF. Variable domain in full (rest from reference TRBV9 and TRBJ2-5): DSGVTQTPKHLITATGQRVTLRCSPRSGDLSVYWYQQSLDQGLQFLIQYYNGEERAKGNILERFSAQQFPDLHSELNLSSLELGDSALYFCASSVRDSPQEAQYFGPGTRLLVL.

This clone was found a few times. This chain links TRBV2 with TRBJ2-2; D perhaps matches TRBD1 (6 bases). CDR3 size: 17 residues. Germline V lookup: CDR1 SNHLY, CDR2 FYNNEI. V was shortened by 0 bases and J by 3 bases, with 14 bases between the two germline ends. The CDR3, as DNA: TGTGCCAGCAGTGAAGCGAAAGGGGGAGTTGACACCGGGGAGCTGTTTTTT. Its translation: CASSEAKGGVDTGELFF.

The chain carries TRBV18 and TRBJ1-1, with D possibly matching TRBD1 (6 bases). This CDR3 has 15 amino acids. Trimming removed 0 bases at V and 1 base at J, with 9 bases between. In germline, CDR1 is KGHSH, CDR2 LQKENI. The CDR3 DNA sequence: TGTGCCAGCTCACCACCGCGGGGGCAGAACACTGAAGCTTTCTTT. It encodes CASSPPRGQNTEAFF.

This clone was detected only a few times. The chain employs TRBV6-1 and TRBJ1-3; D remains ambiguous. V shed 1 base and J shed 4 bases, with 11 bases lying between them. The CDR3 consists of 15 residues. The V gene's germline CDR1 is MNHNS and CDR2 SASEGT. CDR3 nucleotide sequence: TGTGCCAGCAGTGAAGGGGCGACAATAGGAAACACCATATATTTT. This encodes CASSEGATIGNTIYF.